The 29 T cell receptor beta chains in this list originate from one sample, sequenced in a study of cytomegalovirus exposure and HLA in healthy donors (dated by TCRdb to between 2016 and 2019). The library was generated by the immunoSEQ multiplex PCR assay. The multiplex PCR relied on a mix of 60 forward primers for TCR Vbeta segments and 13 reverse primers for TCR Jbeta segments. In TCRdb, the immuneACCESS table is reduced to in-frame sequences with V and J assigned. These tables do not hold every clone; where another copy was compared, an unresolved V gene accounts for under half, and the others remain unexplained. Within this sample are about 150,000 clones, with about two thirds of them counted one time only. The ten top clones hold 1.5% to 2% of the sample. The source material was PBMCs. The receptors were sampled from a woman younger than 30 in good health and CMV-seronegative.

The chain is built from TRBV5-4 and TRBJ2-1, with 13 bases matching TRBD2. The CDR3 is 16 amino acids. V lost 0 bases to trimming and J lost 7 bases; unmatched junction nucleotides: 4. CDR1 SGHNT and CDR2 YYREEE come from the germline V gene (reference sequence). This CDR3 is CASSLGGLAGENEQFF. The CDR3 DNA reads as TGTGCCAGCAGCTTGGGCGGACTAGCGGGAGAAAATGAGCAGTTCTTC.

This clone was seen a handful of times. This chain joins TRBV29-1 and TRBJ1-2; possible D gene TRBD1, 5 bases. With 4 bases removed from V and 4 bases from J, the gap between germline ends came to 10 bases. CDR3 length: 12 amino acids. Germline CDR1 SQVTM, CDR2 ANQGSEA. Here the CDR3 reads CSVATGFYGYTF. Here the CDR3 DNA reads TGCAGCGTTGCTACAGGATTCTATGGCTACACCTTC.

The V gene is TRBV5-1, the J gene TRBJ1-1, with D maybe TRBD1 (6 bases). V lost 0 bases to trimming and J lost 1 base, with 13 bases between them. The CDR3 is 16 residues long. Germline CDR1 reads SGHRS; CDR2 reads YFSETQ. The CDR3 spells CASSLEQGPWNTEAFF. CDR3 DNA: TGCGCCAGCAGCTTGGAACAGGGACCATGGAACACTGAAGCTTTCTTT.

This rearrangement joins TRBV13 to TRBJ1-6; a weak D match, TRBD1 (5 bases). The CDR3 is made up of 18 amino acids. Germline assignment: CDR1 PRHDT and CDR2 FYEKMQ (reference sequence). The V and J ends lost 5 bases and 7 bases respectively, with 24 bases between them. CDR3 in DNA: TGTGCCAGCAGCCCCTGCGTGGGGCAGGGCGTCTGCAATTCACCCCTCCACTTT. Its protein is CASSPCVGQGVCNSPLHF.

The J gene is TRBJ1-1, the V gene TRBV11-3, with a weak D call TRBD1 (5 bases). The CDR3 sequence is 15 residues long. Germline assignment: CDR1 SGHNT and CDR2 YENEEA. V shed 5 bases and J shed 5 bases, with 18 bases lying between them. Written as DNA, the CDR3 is TGTGCCAGCAGCCGAGCGTTTGGGGGGAAAACTGAAGCTTTCTTT. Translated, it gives CASSRAFGGKTEAFF. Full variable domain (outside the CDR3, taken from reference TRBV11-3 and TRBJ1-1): EAGVVQSPRYKIIEKKQPVAFWCNPISGHNTLYWYLQNLGQGPELLIRYENEEAVDDSQLPKDRFSAERLKGVDSTLKIQPAELGDSAVYLCASSRAFGGKTEAFFGQGTRLTVV.

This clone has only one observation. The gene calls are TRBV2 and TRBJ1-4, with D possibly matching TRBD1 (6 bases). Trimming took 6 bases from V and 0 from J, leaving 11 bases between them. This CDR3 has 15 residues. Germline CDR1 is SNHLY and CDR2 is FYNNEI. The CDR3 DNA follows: TGTGCCAGCAGCCGGGGGGGCACAACTAATGAAAAACTGTTTTTT. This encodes CASSRGGTTNEKLFF.

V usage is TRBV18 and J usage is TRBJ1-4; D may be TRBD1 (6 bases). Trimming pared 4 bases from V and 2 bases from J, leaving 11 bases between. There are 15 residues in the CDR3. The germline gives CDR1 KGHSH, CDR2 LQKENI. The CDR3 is CASSLQGFTNEKLFF. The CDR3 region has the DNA TGTGCCAGCTCACTACAGGGTTTTACTAATGAAAAACTGTTTTTT.

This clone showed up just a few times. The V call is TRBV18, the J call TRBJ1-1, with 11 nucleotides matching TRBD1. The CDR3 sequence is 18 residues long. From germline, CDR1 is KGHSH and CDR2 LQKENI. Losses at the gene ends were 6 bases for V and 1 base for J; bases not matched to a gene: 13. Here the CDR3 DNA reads TGTGCCAGCTCGCCCCTTGTGCCGGGACAGGGGGGGAACACTGAAGCTTTCTTT. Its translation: CASSPLVPGQGGNTEAFF.

DNA of the CDR3: TGTGCCAGCAGCTCACGCCCAGGGGGCCGGACCTACAATGAGCAGTTCTTC. This codes for CASSSRPGGRTYNEQFF. V usage is TRBV7-9 and J usage is TRBJ2-1; 8 nucleotides line up with TRBD1. After removal of 4 bases from V and 2 bases from J, the junction contained 10 bases not matched to a gene. Germline CDR1 SEHNR, CDR2 FQNEAQ (reference sequence). The CDR3 runs to 17 residues.

CDR3: CASSLVTGMNTEAFF. CDR3 bases: TGTGCCAGCAGCTTGGTGACAGGCATGAACACTGAAGCTTTCTTT. This sequence joins TRBV5-6 and TRBJ1-1, with a possible D match to TRBD1 (6 bases). Per the germline V gene, CDR1 is SGHDT and CDR2 is YYEEEE. V was clipped by 0 bases and J by 0 bases, with 9 bases between them. This CDR3 has 15 amino acids.

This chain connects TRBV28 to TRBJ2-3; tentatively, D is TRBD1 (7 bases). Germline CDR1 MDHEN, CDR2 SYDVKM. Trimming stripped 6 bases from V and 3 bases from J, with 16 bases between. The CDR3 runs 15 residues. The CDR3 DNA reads TGTGCCAGCAGCCCCCAGGGGGGCTATACAGATACGCAGTATTTT. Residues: CASSPQGGYTDTQYF.

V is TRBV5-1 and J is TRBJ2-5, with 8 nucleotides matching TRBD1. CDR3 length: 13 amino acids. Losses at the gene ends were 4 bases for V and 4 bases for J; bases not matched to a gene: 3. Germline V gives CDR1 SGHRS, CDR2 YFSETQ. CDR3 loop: CASSRGQGETQYF. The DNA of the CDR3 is TGCGCCAGCAGCAGAGGACAGGGAGAGACCCAGTACTTC.

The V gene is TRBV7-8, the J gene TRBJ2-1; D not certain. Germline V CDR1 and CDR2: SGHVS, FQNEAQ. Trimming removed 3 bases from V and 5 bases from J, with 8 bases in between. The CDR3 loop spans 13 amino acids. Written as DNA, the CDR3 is TGTGCCAGCAGCTTTTTCCGAGACAATGAGCAGTTCTTC. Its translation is CASSFFRDNEQFF.

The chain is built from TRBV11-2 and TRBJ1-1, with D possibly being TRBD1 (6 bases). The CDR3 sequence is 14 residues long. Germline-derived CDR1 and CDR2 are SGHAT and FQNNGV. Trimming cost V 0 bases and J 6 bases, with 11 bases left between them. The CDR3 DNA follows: TGTGCCAGCAGCTTAGATCAGGGGTGGTCTGAAGCTTTCTTT. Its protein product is CASSLDQGWSEAFF.

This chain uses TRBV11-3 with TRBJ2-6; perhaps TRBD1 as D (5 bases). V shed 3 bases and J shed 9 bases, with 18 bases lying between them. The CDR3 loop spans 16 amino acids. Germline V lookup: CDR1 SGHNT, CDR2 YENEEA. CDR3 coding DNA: TGTGCCAGCAGCTTTCTACAGGTCCCTGGCGACAACGTCCTGACTTTC. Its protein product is CASSFLQVPGDNVLTF.

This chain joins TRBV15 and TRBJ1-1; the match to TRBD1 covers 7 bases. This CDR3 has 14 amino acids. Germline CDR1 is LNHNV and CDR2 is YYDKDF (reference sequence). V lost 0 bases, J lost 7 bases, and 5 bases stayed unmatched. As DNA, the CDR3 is TGTGCCACCAGCAGAGATTTAGGACAGGTTGAAGCTTTCTTT. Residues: CATSRDLGQVEAFF.

CDR3 loop: CASSIGSSRGDTQYF. In DNA, the CDR3 is TGTGCCAGTAGTATAGGATCCTCACGAGGAGATACGCAGTATTTT. The V call is TRBV19, the J call TRBJ2-3; unclear D gene. Trimming left V 1 base short and J 5 bases short, with 13 bases between. Germline assignment: CDR1 LNHDA and CDR2 SQIVND (reference sequence). This CDR3 has 15 residues. Drawing the rest from reference TRBV19 and TRBJ2-3, the complete variable domain is DGGITQSPKYLFRKEGQNVTLSCEQNLNHDAMYWYRQDPGQGLRLIYYSQIVNDFQKGDIAEGYSVSREKKESFPLTVTSAQKNPTAFYLCASSIGSSRGDTQYFGPGTRLTVL.

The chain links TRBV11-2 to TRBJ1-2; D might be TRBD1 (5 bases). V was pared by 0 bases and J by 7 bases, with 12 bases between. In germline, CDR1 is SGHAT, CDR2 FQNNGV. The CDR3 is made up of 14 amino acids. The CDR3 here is CASSLDLGARGYTF. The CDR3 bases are TGTGCCAGCAGCTTAGATTTAGGGGCTCGTGGCTACACCTTC.

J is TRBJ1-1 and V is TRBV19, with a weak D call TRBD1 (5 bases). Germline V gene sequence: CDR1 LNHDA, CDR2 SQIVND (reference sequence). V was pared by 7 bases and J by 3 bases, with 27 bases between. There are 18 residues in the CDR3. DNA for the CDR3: TGTGCCAGTACCTCAATGTGGGGGTTCCTCGGGGGAGACACTGAAGCTTTCTTT. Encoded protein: CASTSMWGFLGGDTEAFF.

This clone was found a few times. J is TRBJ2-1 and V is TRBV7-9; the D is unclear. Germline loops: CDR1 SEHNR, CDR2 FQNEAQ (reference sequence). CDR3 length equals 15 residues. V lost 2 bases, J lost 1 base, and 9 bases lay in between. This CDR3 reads CASSLTALSYNEQFF. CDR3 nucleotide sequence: TGTGCCAGCAGCTTAACAGCTTTATCCTACAATGAGCAGTTCTTC.

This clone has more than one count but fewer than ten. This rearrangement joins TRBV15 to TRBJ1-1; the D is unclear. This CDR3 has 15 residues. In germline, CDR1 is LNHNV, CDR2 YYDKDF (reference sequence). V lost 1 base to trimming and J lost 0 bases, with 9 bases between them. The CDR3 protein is CATSRGGGMNTEAFF. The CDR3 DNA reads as TGTGCCACCAGCAGAGGAGGCGGAATGAACACTGAAGCTTTCTTT.

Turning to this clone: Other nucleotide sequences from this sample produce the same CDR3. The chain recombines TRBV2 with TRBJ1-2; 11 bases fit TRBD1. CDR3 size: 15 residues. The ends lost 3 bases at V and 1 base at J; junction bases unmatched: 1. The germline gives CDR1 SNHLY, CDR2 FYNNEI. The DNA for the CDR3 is TGTGCCAGCAGTGACGGGACAGGGGGTAACTATGGCTACACCTTC. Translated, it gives CASSDGTGGNYGYTF.

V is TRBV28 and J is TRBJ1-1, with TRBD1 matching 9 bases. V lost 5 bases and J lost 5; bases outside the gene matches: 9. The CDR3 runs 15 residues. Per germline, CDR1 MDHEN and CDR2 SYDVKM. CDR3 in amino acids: CASSRPGTGKTEAFF. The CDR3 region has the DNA TGTGCCAGCAGTCGCCCCGGGACAGGGAAAACTGAAGCTTTCTTT. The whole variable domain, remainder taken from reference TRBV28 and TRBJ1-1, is DVKVTQSSRYLVKRTGEKVFLECVQDMDHENMFWYRQDPGLGLRLIYFSYDVKMKEKGDIPEGYSVSREKKERFSLILESASTNQTSMYLCASSRPGTGKTEAFFGQGTRLTVV.

Here the CDR3 reads CAAGGGASGNTIYF. In nucleotides, the CDR3 is TGTGCCGCCGGGGGGGGAGCCTCTGGAAACACCATATATTTT. The chain recombines TRBV10-3 with TRBJ1-3; a weak D match, TRBD1 (5 bases). The CDR3 sequence is 14 residues long. The germline CDR1 and CDR2 sequences are ENHRY and SYGVKD. Trimming left V 11 bases short and J 0 bases short, with 14 bases between.

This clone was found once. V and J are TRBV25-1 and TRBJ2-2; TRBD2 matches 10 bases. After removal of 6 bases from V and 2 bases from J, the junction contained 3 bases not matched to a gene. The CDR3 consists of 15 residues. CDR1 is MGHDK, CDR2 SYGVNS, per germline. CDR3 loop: CASRKREGNTGELFF. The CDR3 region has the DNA TGTGCCAGCAGAAAGCGGGAGGGAAACACCGGGGAGCTGTTTTTT.

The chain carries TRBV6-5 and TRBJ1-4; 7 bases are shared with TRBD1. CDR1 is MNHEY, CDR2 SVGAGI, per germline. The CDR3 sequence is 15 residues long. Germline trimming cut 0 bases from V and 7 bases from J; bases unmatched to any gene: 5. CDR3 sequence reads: CASSYSEGAGEKLFF. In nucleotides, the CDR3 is TGTGCCAGCAGTTACTCGGAGGGGGCGGGTGAAAAACTGTTTTTT.

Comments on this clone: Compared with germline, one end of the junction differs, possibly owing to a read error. The CDR3 region has the DNA TGTTCCAGCAGCTCGACAGTAACTGAAGCTTTCTTT. Amino acid sequence: CSSSSTVTEAFF. V usage is TRBV7-9 and J usage is TRBJ1-1, with D possibly being TRBD1 (5 bases). CDR3 length: 12 residues. CDR1 is SEHNR, CDR2 FQNEAQ, per germline (reference sequence). Variable domain in full (rest from reference TRBV7-9 and TRBJ1-1): DTGVSQNPRHKITKRGQNVTFRCDPISEHNRLYWYRQTLGQGPEFLTYFQNEAQLEKSRLLSDRFSAERPKGSFSTLEIQRTEQGDSAMYLCSSSSTVTEAFFGQGTRLTVV.

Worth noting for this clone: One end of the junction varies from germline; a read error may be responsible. The CDR3 DNA follows: TGTTCCAGCAGTAACCCATTGAAGGGAGGCACCGGGGAGCTGTTTTTT. Its translation is CSSSNPLKGGTGELFF. The chain couples TRBV7-9 to TRBJ2-2, with D perhaps matching TRBD2 (6 bases). Per germline, CDR1 SEHNR and CDR2 FQNEAQ (reference sequence). The CDR3 has 16 amino acids.

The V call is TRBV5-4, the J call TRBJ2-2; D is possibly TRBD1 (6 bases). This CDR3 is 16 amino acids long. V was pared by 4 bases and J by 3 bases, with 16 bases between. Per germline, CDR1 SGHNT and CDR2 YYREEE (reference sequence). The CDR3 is CASSPQVGAYTGELFF. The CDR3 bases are TGTGCCAGCAGCCCTCAGGTGGGGGCGTACACCGGGGAGCTGTTTTTT.